This T cell receptor (beta chain) was profiled in a study of T-cell memory formation after mild COVID-19. From 5'RACE with constant-segment primers came TCR alpha and TCR beta cDNA libraries that carried sample barcodes and UMIs. TCRdb re-called the 5' RACE reads through MiXCR, storing one row per CDR3 protein. This table holds approximately 390,000 distinct CDR3 sequences, about 17% found once. CDR3 length equals 16 residues. The V segment lost 4 bases and the J segment 7 bases; nucleotides outside the gene matches: 9. In its sample, this clonotype was seen a few times. The TCR comes from a man aged 18-30 years who had mild COVID-19 (a few samples of this study predate the infection). Cell type and time point are not known. Specimen: PBMCs or a T cell subset sorted from them (not recorded which). The chain recombines TRBV12-3 or TRBV12-4 with TRBJ2-4; 11 positions agree with TRBD2. Here the CDR3 reads CASSYALAGGRNIQYF. In nucleotides, the CDR3 is TGTGCCAGCAGTTACGCCCTAGCGGGGGGAAGGAACATTCAGTACTTC.